This T cell receptor beta chain is from a study of naive and memory T cell subsets. V was shortened by 2 bases and J by 2 bases, with 25 bases between the two germline ends. Germline V gene data show CDR1 as MDHEN and CDR2 as SYDVKM. The CDR3 extends over 20 amino acids. An equimolar mix of two oligonucleotides served as the beta constant-region primer for TRBC1 and TRBC2. TCRdb used MiXCR to reprocess the UMI-ligation and nested PCR reads, holding one entry per CDR3 protein. Of 37,000 or so distinct CDR3 sequences in the sample, roughly 13% are singletons; the top ten hold around 20%. In the case of this clonotype: Its antigen is currently unknown.

General study results and limits: TCR abundance followed a power law differing between naive and memory subsets. There was no ground truth to check naive and memory subset results.

V gene TRBV28 combines with J gene TRBJ2-4; the D gene is possibly TRBD2 (6 bases). This TCR was recovered from a human donor in good health. Specimen: effector memory CD4+ T cells from blood. The subset here: effector memory, CD45RA- CD27-. CDR3 region: CASSLPLPGEEGTSKNIQYF. CDR3 bases: TGTGCCAGCAGTTTACCACTACCGGGAGAAGAGGGAACCTCCAAAAACATTCAGTACTTC.